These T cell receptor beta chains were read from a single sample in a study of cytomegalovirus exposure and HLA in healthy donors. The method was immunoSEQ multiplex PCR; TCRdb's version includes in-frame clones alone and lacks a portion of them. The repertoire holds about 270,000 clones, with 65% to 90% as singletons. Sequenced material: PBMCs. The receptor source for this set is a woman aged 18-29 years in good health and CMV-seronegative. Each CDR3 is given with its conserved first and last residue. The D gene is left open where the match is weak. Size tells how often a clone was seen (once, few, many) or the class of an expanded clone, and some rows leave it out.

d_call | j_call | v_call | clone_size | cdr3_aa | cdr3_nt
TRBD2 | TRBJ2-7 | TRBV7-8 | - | CASSLPASGRIGEQYF | TGTGCCAGCAGCTTACCTGCTAGCGGGAGAATAGGAGAGCAGTACTTC
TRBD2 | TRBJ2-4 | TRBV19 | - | CASHAGGKTKNIQYF | TGTGCCAGCCACGCGGGGGGAAAGACCAAAAACATTCAGTACTTC
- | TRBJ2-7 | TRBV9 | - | CASSPGLKFEQYF | TGTGCCAGCAGCCCGGGACTGAAATTCGAGCAGTACTTC
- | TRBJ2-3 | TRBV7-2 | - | CASMDDFTDTQYF | TGTGCCAGCATGGATGACTTCACAGATACGCAGTATTTT
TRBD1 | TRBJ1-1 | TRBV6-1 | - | CASWPWTGNTEAFF | TGTGCCAGCTGGCCCTGGACAGGGAACACTGAAGCTTTCTTT
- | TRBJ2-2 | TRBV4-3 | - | CASSQDPTGTVSAGELFF | TGCGCCAGCAGCCAAGATCCAACAGGGACGGTTAGTGCCGGGGAGCTGTTTTTT
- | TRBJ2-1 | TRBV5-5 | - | CASSPVDNEQFF | TGTGCCAGCAGCCCGGTTGACAATGAGCAGTTCTTC
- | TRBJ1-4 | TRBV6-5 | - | CASSYSEGEKLFF | TGTGCCAGCAGTTACTCGGAGGGTGAAAAACTGTTTTTT
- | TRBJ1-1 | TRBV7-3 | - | CASSTHRDTEAFF | TGTGCCAGCAGCACACACAGGGATACTGAAGCTTTCTTT
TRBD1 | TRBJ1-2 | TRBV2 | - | CASSAGTGDPSYTF | TGTGCCAGCAGTGCCGGGACAGGGGATCCAAGCTACACCTTC
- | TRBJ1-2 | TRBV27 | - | CASSFDFGLAYGYTF | TGTGCCAGCAGTTTTGATTTTGGTTTGGCCTATGGCTACACCTTC
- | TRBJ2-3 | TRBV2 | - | CASSASGQFTDTQYF | TGTGCCAGCAGTGCTTCAGGGCAATTCACAGATACGCAGTATTTT
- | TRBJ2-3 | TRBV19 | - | CASSMVYTDTQYF | TGTGCCAGTAGTATGGTCTACACAGATACGCAGTATTTT
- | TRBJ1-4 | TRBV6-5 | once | CASSHAVQGEKLFF | TGTGCCAGCAGTCACGCCGTCCAGGGTGAAAAACTGTTTTTT
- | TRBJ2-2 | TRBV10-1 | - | CASSDLGAGELFF | TGCGCCAGCAGTGATTTGGGGGCAGGGGAGCTGTTTTTT
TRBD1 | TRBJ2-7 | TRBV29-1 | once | CSVEMGQSSSYEQYF | TGCAGCGTTGAAATGGGACAGTCTAGCTCCTACGAGCAGTACTTC
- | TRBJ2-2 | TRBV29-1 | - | CSADADTGELFF | TGCAGCGCCGACGCGGACACCGGGGAGCTGTTTTTT
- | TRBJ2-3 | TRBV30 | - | CAWMRSAASTDTQYF | TGTGCCTGGATGCGTTCCGCGGCTAGCACAGATACGCAGTATTTT
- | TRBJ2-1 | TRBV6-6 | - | CASRQPNHRARVEQFF | TGTGCCAGCAGACAACCAAACCACAGGGCACGGGTTGAGCAGTTCTTC
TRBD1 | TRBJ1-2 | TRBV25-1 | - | CASSEYGTGPGYTF | TGTGCCAGCAGTGAATATGGGACAGGTCCAGGCTACACCTTC
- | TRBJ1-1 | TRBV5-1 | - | CASSLFAGMNTEAFF | TGCGCCAGCAGCTTGTTTGCAGGGATGAACACTGAAGCTTTCTTT
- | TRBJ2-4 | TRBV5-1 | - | CASNGGAGNIQYF | TGCGCCAGCAATGGGGGAGCGGGAAACATTCAGTACTTC
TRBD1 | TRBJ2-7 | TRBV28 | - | CASSLQGAYEQYF | TGTGCCAGCAGTCTCCAGGGGGCCTACGAGCAGTACTTC
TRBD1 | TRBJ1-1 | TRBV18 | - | CASSPLTGASTYEAFF | TGTGCCAGCTCACCACTAACAGGGGCCTCCACCTATGAAGCTTTCTTT
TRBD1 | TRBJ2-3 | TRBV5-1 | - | CASSSLDRVNTDTQYF | TGCGCCAGCAGCTCCTTGGACAGGGTGAACACAGATACGCAGTATTTT
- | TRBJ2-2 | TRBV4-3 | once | CASSQAQDTGELFF | TGCGCCAGCAGCCAAGCCCAGGACACCGGGGAGCTGTTTTTT
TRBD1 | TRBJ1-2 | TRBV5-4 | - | CASSPDRASGYTF | TGTGCCAGCAGCCCGGACAGGGCGAGCGGCTACACCTTC
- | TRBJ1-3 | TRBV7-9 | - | CASSPRGDSGNTIYF | TGTGCCAGCAGCCCCCGGGGAGACTCTGGAAACACCATATATTTT
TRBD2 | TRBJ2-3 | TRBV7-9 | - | CASSLLGGGTSDTQYF | TGTGCCAGCAGCTTATTGGGCGGGGGGACTTCAGATACGCAGTATTTT
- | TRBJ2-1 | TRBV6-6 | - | CASSYHGGNGEQFF | TGTGCCAGCAGTTATCACGGCGGGAACGGCGAGCAGTTCTTC
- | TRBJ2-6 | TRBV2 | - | CASSEWAGSGDGANVLTF | TGTGCCAGCAGTGAATGGGCAGGGTCGGGAGATGGGGCCAACGTCCTGACTTTC
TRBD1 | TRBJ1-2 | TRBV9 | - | CATSRVGQGIYYGYTF | TGTGCCACCTCCAGGGTGGGACAGGGGATTTACTATGGCTACACCTTC
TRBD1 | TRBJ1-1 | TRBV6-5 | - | CASRLQGAGLIEAFF | TGTGCCAGCAGACTACAGGGGGCGGGGTTGATTGAAGCTTTCTTT
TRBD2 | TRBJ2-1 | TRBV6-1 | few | CASSGLAGSNEQFF | TGTGCCAGCAGTGGACTAGCGGGGTCCAATGAGCAGTTCTTC
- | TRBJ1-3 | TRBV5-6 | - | CASSQQGSGNTIYF | TGTGCCAGCAGCCAACAGGGCTCTGGAAACACCATATATTTT
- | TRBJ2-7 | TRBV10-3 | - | CAISEDRPHEQYF | TGTGCCATCAGTGAAGACAGACCGCACGAGCAGTACTTC
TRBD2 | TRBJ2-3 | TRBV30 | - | CAWSLTSGKEYF | TGTGCCTGGAGTTTGACTAGCGGGAAGGAGTATTTT
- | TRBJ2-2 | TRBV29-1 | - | CSGGRGADAGELFF | TGCAGCGGGGGTCGGGGGGCCGACGCCGGGGAGCTGTTTTTT